This TCR beta chain was sequenced in a study of T cells after posttransplantation cyclophosphamide. Treatment was busulfan-fludarabine conditioning, a marrow graft, and cyclophosphamide on days +3 and +4. About this clone itself: What it binds is not known.

The data were produced by immunoSEQ multiplex PCR, yet TCRdb's version contains in-frame clones alone and is incomplete. The sample holds fewer than 10,000 clones, about 83% seen once. Study-wide results and caveats: Recipient CMV seropositivity and CMV reactivation strongly tracked TRB clonality. Later post-transplant blood repertoires were often dominated by donor CD8+ memory clones.

The CDR3 consists of 15 residues. V lost 1 base to trimming and J lost 3 bases; unmatched junction nucleotides: 2. Germline V CDR1 and CDR2: SEHNR, FQNEAQ (reference sequence). The TCR originated in a female patient aged 40-50 years who received an allogeneic stem cell transplant from an unrelated donor, was CMV-positive, and had no GVHD. The T cells may come from the graft donor. This chain joins TRBV7-9 and TRBJ1-1; the match to TRBD1 covers 10 bases. The source was PBMCs, collected after allogeneic stem cell transplant with posttransplant cyclophosphamide. This CDR3 is CASSLDGTGDTEAFF. CDR3 in DNA: TGTGCCAGCAGCTTAGACGGGACAGGGGACACTGAAGCTTTCTTT. The whole variable domain, remainder taken from reference TRBV7-9 and TRBJ1-1, is DTGVSQNPRHKITKRGQNVTFRCDPISEHNRLYWYRQTLGQGPEFLTYFQNEAQLEKSRLLSDRFSAERPKGSFSTLEIQRTEQGDSAMYLCASSLDGTGDTEAFFGQGTRLTVV.